This T cell receptor (beta chain) was documented in a study of blood T cells in healthy people across ages. Study outcomes and limitations: Researchers deemed the diversity estimates from one million T cells underestimates. Researchers report that TCR beta diversity correlated strongly with naive T cell percentage.

This clonotype was recorded many times. The antigen is unknown. RNA extraction gave at least 5 micrograms of total RNA per sample. CDR1 and CDR2 from the germline V gene are SGHTA and FQGNSA. CDR3 length: 13 residues. V lost 0 bases and J 10 bases, leaving 10 bases between the germline ends. PCR was performed a second time for about 6 to 11 cycles using a sample-barcoded 5' primer and a J-beta primer mix. MiXCR, run by TCRdb on the 5' RACE reads, gives a single entry per CDR3 protein. This table has approximately 810,000 distinct CDR3 sequences, around 30% appearing once. This chain links TRBV7-2 with TRBJ2-1; D possibly corresponds to TRBD2 (5 bases). The TCR was taken from a woman of 80 years or more in good health. Material for sequencing was blood. CDR3 DNA: TGTGCCAGCAGCTTAGCACTAGTGGACGAGCAGTTCTTC. Its protein is CASSLALVDEQFF.